This T cell receptor (beta chain) was captured by sequencing in a study of T cell responses to AZD1222 COVID-19 vaccine. Points from the study as a whole: Just five or six AZD1222 recipients were seropositive at baseline. Clonal diversity was possibly underestimated, and the donors were mostly white British, with more females.

Sequencing was performed with immunoSEQ multiplex PCR; in TCRdb, only in-frame clones are kept and a portion is missing. In the table there are 150,000 or so clones, about nine tenths of which are singletons. The CDR3 totals 14 residues. Trimming cost V 0 bases and J 0 bases, with 4 bases left between them. Germline-derived CDR1 and CDR2 are LGHNA and YSLEER. For this clone: Its antigen is currently unknown.

The specimen was peripheral blood, collected 28 days after the second dose of the MenACWY control vaccine. The clonotype originates from an adult who received the MenACWY meningococcal vaccine as a control. The genes are TRBV4-3 and TRBJ2-3; D uncertain. Here the CDR3 DNA reads TGCGCCAGCAGCCAAGACCGTAGCACAGATACGCAGTATTTT. This translates into CASSQDRSTDTQYF.